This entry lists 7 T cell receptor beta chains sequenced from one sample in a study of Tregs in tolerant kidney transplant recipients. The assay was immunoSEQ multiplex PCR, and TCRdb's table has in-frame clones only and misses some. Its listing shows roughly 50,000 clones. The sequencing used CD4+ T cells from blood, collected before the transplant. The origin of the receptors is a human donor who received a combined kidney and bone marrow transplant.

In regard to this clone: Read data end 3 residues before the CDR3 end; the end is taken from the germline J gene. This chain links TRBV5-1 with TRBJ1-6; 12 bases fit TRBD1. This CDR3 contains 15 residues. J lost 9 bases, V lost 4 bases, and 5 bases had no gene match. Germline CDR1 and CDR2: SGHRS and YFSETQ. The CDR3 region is CASSTGQGASSPLHF. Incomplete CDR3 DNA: TGCGCCAGCAGCACGGGACAGGGGGCAAGTTCACCC. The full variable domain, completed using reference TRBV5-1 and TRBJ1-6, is KAGVTQTPRYLIKTRGQQVTLSCSPISGHRSVSWYQQTPGQGLQFLFEYFSETQRNKGNFPGRFSGRQFSNSRSEMNVSTLELGDSALYLCASSTGQGASSPLHFGNGTRLTVT.

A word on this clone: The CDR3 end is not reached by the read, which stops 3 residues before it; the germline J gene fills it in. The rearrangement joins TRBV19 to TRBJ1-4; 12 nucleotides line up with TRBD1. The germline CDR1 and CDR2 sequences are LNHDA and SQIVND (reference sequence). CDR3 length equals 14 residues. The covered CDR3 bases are TGTGCCAGTAGGTCCGGGACAGGGGGCGAGAAA. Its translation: CASRSGTGGEK. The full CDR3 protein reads CASRSGTGGEKLFF.

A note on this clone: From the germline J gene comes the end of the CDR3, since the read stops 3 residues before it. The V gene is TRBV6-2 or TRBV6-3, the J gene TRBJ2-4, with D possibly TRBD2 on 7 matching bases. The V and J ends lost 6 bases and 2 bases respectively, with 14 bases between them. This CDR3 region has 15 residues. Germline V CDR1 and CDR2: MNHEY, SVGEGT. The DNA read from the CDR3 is TGTGCCAGCAGACCCTGGCGGGGGCCCAAAAACATT. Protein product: CASRPWRGPKNI. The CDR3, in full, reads CASRPWRGPKNIQYF.

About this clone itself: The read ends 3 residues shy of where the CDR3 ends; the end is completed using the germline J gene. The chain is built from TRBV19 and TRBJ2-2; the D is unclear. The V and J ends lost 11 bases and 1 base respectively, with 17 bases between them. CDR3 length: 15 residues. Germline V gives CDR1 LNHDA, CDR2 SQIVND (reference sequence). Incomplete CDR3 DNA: TGTGCCCCCCATCCCCGCCACTTGAACACCGGGGAG. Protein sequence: CAPHPRHLNTGE. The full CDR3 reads CAPHPRHLNTGELFF.

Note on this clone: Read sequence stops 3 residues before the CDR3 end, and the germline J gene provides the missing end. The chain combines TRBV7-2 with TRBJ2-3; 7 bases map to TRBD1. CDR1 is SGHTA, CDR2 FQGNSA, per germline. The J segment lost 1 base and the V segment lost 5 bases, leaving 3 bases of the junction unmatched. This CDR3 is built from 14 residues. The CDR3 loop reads CASSPGTGTDTQYF. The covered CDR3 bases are TGTGCCAGCAGCCCCGGGACAGGCACAGATACG.

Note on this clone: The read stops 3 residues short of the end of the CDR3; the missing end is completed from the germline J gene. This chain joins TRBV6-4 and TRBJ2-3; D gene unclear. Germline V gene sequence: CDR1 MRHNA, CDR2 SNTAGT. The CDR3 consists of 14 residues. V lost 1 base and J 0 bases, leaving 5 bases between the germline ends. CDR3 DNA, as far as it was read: TGTGCCAGCAGTGACTACAGAAGCACAGATACG. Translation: CASSDYRSTDT. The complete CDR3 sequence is CASSDYRSTDTQYF.

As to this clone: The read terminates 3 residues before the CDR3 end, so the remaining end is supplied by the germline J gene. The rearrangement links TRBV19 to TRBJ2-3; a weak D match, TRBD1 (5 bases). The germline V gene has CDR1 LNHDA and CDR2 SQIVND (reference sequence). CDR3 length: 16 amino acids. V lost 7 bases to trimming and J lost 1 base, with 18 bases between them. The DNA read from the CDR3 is TGTGCCAGTACCACAGGTAGTACCAGGGGCACAGATACG. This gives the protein CASTTGSTRGTDT. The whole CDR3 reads CASTTGSTRGTDTQYF. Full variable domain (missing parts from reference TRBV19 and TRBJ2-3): DGGITQSPKYLFRKEGQNVTLSCEQNLNHDAMYWYRQDPGQGLRLIYYSQIVNDFQKGDIAEGYSVSREKKESFPLTVTSAQKNPTAFYLCASTTGSTRGTDTQYFGPGTRLTVL.